The 24 T cell receptor beta chains below were found in one sample sequenced in a study of cytomegalovirus exposure and HLA in healthy donors. PCR employed 60 Vbeta and 13 Jbeta primers. Produced via immunoSEQ multiplex PCR; TCRdb's table is partial and in-frame only. Among approximately 150,000 clones listed, nearly 90% were seen once. The source material was PBMCs. All receptors derive from a woman aged 35 to 49 in good health and CMV-seronegative.

This chain links TRBV5-1 with TRBJ2-7; 7 bases agree with TRBD1. CDR1 is SGHRS, CDR2 YFSETQ, per germline. This CDR3 is built from 18 residues. The V segment lost 1 base and the J segment 1 base; nucleotides outside the gene matches: 14. In nucleotides, the CDR3 is TGCGCCAGCAGCTTGTTTGCTCGCATCCGGGACAGTTCCTACGAGCAGTACTTC. Translating it yields CASSLFARIRDSSYEQYF.

The chain has TRBV5-1 and TRBJ2-1; D gene uncertain. The ends were cut back, 3 bases at V and 0 bases at J, with 10 bases in the middle. The germline gives CDR1 SGHRS, CDR2 YFSETQ. This CDR3 region has 15 residues. CDR3 region: CASSSPGLSYNEQFF. The CDR3 nucleotides read TGCGCCAGCAGCTCTCCCGGTCTCTCCTACAATGAGCAGTTCTTC.

This rearrangement joins TRBV4-2 to TRBJ2-7; 10 positions match TRBD2. From germline, CDR1 is LGHNA and CDR2 YNFKEQ. V dropped 4 bases and J dropped 0; count of bases not matched to a gene: 6. The CDR3 runs to 16 residues. CDR3 nucleotides: TGTGCCAGCAGCCTAGCGGGAGGACAGAGCTCCTACGAGCAGTACTTC. It yields the protein CASSLAGGQSSYEQYF.

The CDR3 DNA follows: TGTGCCAGCAGTGCCCATCCCCGGGGCAATCAGCCCCAGCATTTT. Amino acid sequence: CASSAHPRGNQPQHF. This chain links TRBV28 with TRBJ1-5; D not certain. This CDR3 is built from 15 residues. Between the trimmed V and J ends, which lost 5 bases and 2 bases, there was a span of 13 bases. In germline, CDR1 is MDHEN, CDR2 SYDVKM.

The chain has TRBV7-9 and TRBJ1-4; D possibly corresponds to TRBD1 (6 bases). The CDR3 has 14 amino acids. Germline CDR1 is SEHNR and CDR2 is FQNEAQ (reference sequence). V dropped 2 bases and J dropped 6 bases, with 10 bases sitting between them. The CDR3 loop reads CASSLRGADEKLFF. In nucleotides, the CDR3 is TGTGCCAGCAGCTTACGGGGGGCCGATGAAAAACTGTTTTTT.

The V and J genes are TRBV19 and TRBJ2-3; TRBD2 might be the D (6 bases). This CDR3 region has 17 residues. Germline-derived CDR1 and CDR2 are LNHDA and SQIVND (reference sequence). V lost 5 bases to trimming and J lost 0 bases, with 18 bases between them. The CDR3 DNA reads TGTGCCAGTAGTTCCCGACTAGGACCTCATAGCACAGATACGCAGTATTTT. It encodes CASSSRLGPHSTDTQYF.

The chain links TRBV5-4 to TRBJ2-3; 11 nucleotides match TRBD2. Germline assignment: CDR1 SGHNT and CDR2 YYREEE (reference sequence). The CDR3 is made up of 15 amino acids. J gave up 3 bases and V 4 bases, and 4 bases lay outside the gene matches. The CDR3 DNA is TGTGCCAGCAGCCAAGCTAGCGGGAGGACAGATACGCAGTATTTT. Translating it yields CASSQASGRTDTQYF.

This clone was counted between two and nine times. The V gene is TRBV5-4, the J gene TRBJ2-7; D is undetermined. V lost 0 bases to trimming and J lost 0 bases, with 10 bases between them. The CDR3 totals 15 residues. Per germline, CDR1 SGHNT and CDR2 YYREEE (reference sequence). The CDR3 protein is CASSLVHSSSYEQYF. The CDR3 DNA reads as TGTGCCAGCAGCTTGGTCCACAGCAGCTCCTACGAGCAGTACTTC.

The genes are TRBV4-3 and TRBJ2-3; a possible D gene is TRBD1 (5 bases). V was clipped by 0 bases and J by 0 bases, with 10 bases between them. Germline V gene lookup returns CDR1 LGHNA and CDR2 YSLEER. The CDR3 totals 16 residues. CDR3 coding DNA: TGCGCCAGCAGCCAAGATCGTACAGGCAGCACAGATACGCAGTATTTT. This sequence encodes CASSQDRTGSTDTQYF.

In nucleotides, the CDR3 is TGTGCCAGCAGTCCTCTAGCGGGACCCAATGAGCAGTTCTTC. Amino acids: CASSPLAGPNEQFF. The V and J genes are TRBV27 and TRBJ2-1; 9 nucleotides agree with TRBD2. V lost 5 bases to trimming and J lost 6 bases; unmatched junction nucleotides: 5. The germline V gene has CDR1 MNHEY and CDR2 SMNVEV (reference sequence). CDR3 length: 14 residues.

This chain joins TRBV5-6 and TRBJ2-7; 13 bases fit TRBD2. V lost 4 bases and J lost 7; bases outside the gene matches: 14. Germline values: CDR1 SGHDT, CDR2 YYEEEE. This CDR3 is built from 17 residues. The CDR3 region has the DNA TGTGCCAGCAGCACAGGACTAGCGGGAGCCTCTTGGCGGGAGCAGTACTTC. It specifies CASSTGLAGASWREQYF. The full variable domain, completed using reference TRBV5-6 and TRBJ2-7, is DAGVTQSPTHLIKTRGQQVTLRCSPKSGHDTVSWYQQALGQGPQFIFQYYEEEERQRGNFPDRFSGHQFPNYSSELNVNALLLGDSALYLCASSTGLAGASWREQYFGPGTRLTVT.

For this clone: One end of the junction does not line up with germline, which may come from a read error. J is TRBJ2-1 and V is TRBV7-7; 8 positions agree with TRBD2. Germline CDR1 and CDR2: SSHAT and FNYEAQ (reference sequence). The CDR3 consists of 14 residues. Here the CDR3 reads CASSPTGTSSEQFF. The CDR3 coding sequence is TGTGCTAGCAGCCCAACCGGGACTAGTTCTGAGCAGTTCTTC. The full variable domain, completed using reference TRBV7-7 and TRBJ2-1, is GAGVSQSPRYKVTKRGQDVTLRCDPISSHATLYWYQQALGQGPEFLTYFNYEAQPDKSGLPSDRFSAERPEGSISTLTIQRTEQRDSAMYRCASSPTGTSSEQFFGPGTRLTVL.

The DNA of the CDR3 is TGTGCCAGCAGCAACACCTTGACAGGGGCTTATGGCTACACCTTC. This encodes CASSNTLTGAYGYTF. This sequence joins TRBV6-5 and TRBJ1-2; 8 bases fit TRBD1. The junction had 11 bases not matched to a gene; V was cut back by 6 bases and J by 5 bases. The CDR3 totals 15 residues. Germline assignment: CDR1 MNHEY and CDR2 SVGAGI.

Worth noting for this clone: The junction shows a germline mismatch at one end, possibly a read error. This chain joins TRBV7-9 and TRBJ1-1; D not resolved. Germline values: CDR1 SEHNR, CDR2 FQNEAQ (reference sequence). The CDR3 contains 14 residues. This CDR3 reads CSSSFHPRDTEAFF. The CDR3 DNA is TGTTCCAGCAGCTTTCACCCCCGGGACACTGAAGCTTTCTTT.

This clone is a singleton in its sample. The V and J genes are TRBV10-3 and TRBJ1-6, with 9 bases aligning to TRBD1. This CDR3 region has 15 residues. The V gene's germline CDR1 is ENHRY and CDR2 SYGVKD. V lost 1 base, J lost 9 bases, and 4 bases stayed unmatched. CDR3 nucleotide sequence: TGTGCCATCAGTGAGTTCGGACAGGGGACTTCACCCCTCCACTTT. Amino acid sequence: CAISEFGQGTSPLHF.

The DNA of the CDR3 is TGTGCCAGCAGCTTTATTCAGGGGGCGCTCCATGAGCAGTTCTTC. It encodes CASSFIQGALHEQFF. The genes are TRBV5-6 and TRBJ2-1; 8 nucleotides agree with TRBD1. J lost 8 bases, V lost 2 bases, and 9 bases had no gene match. This CDR3 comprises 15 residues. CDR1 and CDR2 (germline): SGHDT, YYEEEE.

This clone was counted only a few times. The J gene is TRBJ1-1, the V gene TRBV30, with a weak D call TRBD1 (6 bases). V was clipped by 5 bases and J by 5 bases, with 15 bases between them. The germline CDR1 and CDR2 sequences are GTSNPN and SVGIG (reference sequence). The CDR3 covers 13 residues. In DNA, the CDR3 is TGTGCCTGGTGCGGACAGCCCGGGACTGAAGCTTTCTTT. It codes for CAWCGQPGTEAFF.

This chain uses TRBV11-3 with TRBJ2-6, with D possibly being TRBD1 (6 bases). Trimming shortened V by 1 base and J by 0 bases, and 10 bases separated the two germline ends. The germline V gene has CDR1 SGHNT and CDR2 YENEEA. This CDR3 is built from 17 residues. CDR3 sequence: CASSLATGSSGANVLTF. For the CDR3, the DNA is TGTGCCAGCAGCTTAGCGACAGGAAGCTCTGGGGCCAACGTCCTGACTTTC.

The rearrangement joins TRBV7-2 to TRBJ2-1, with a weak D call TRBD2 (6 bases). Trimming took 4 bases from V and 8 from J, leaving 18 bases between them. The CDR3 is made up of 15 amino acids. Germline CDR1 SGHTA, CDR2 FQGNSA. The CDR3 DNA is TGTGCCAGCAGCTCATCCGGACTAAAGGGCTATGAGCAGTTCTTC. Its protein is CASSSSGLKGYEQFF.

The rearrangement joins TRBV6-1 to TRBJ1-1; D unresolved. The CDR3 is 12 amino acids. Germline CDR1 and CDR2: MNHNS and SASEGT. Trimming pared 10 bases from V and 8 bases from J, leaving 17 bases between. CDR3 sequence: CATDFVPTEAFF. The CDR3 bases are TGTGCCACAGACTTCGTTCCGACGGAAGCTTTCTTT.

In this sample, this clone turned up once. The CDR3 loop reads CASSVAGDWNTGELFF. In DNA form, the CDR3 reads TGTGCCAGCAGCGTAGCCGGGGATTGGAACACCGGGGAGCTGTTTTTT. This chain links TRBV9 with TRBJ2-2; a weak D match, TRBD2 (5 bases). V was trimmed by 0 bases and J by 1 base, leaving 10 bases between them. The CDR3 spans 16 residues. Germline V gene sequence: CDR1 SGDLS, CDR2 YYNGEE.

The chain combines TRBV5-4 with TRBJ1-1; D is unclear. Trimming pared 5 bases from V and 5 bases from J, leaving 10 bases between. This CDR3 has 12 amino acids. Germline V CDR1 and CDR2: SGHNT, YYREEE (reference sequence). The CDR3 here is CASSRDGTEAFF. In DNA form, the CDR3 reads TGTGCCAGCAGTCGGGATGGGACTGAAGCTTTCTTT.

The chain recombines TRBV7-2 with TRBJ2-7; no clear D gene. Germline values: CDR1 SGHTA, CDR2 FQGNSA. V dropped 4 bases and J dropped 4 bases, with 11 bases sitting between them. This CDR3 region has 13 residues. CDR3 sequence reads: CASSSRLMYEQYF. For the CDR3, the DNA is TGTGCCAGCAGCTCTCGCCTAATGTACGAGCAGTACTTC.

The V call is TRBV7-9, the J call TRBJ1-4; a possible D gene is TRBD1 (6 bases). CDR3 length: 16 residues. The V gene lost 10 bases and the J gene lost 0 bases, with 18 bases spanning the gap. The germline CDR1 and CDR2 sequences are SEHNR and FQNEAQ (reference sequence). This CDR3 is CATQADRRTTNEKLFF. The CDR3, as DNA: TGTGCCACCCAAGCCGACAGGCGAACAACTAATGAAAAACTGTTTTTT.